This entry concerns a single T cell receptor (beta chain). No antigen is known for it. Per the germline V gene, CDR1 is MNHEY and CDR2 is SVGAGI. This CDR3 comprises 14 residues. Trimming took 8 bases from V and 6 from J; bases not matched to a gene: 8. This specimen belongs to a study of cytomegalovirus exposure and HLA in healthy donors. General study findings and limits: A later analysis reported that several of the most significant clusters appeared to be linked to common viral pathogens, among them Epstein-Barr virus.

The records omit this donor's CMV serostatus. This PCR relied on a set of 60 Vbeta primers and 13 Jbeta primers. Some clones are missing from TCRdb's copy, which holds only in-frame ones; the method was immunoSEQ multiplex PCR. The repertoire holds more than 80,000 clones, about 70% seen once, with roughly 8.4% in the top ten. Material: PBMCs. The receptor's source is a human donor in good health. The V and J genes are TRBV6-5 and TRBJ1-1, with TRBD1 matching 11 bases. CDR3 nucleotide sequence: TGTGCCAGCGGCGGGACAGGGGGGTTTGCTGAAGCTTTCTTT. Translating it yields CASGGTGGFAEAFF.